This TCR beta chain was captured by sequencing in a study of cytomegalovirus exposure and HLA in healthy donors. The PCR made use of 60 Vbeta and 13 Jbeta primers. Sequencing used immunoSEQ multiplex PCR; TCRdb keeps in-frame clones, though not all of them. This sample has about 260,000 clones; about 83% occur once, and the top ten carry approximately 2%. The sample was PBMCs. The receptor's source is a woman aged 40 to 49 in good health and CMV-seropositive.

The chain's CDR3 is CASSVYGLAGGGDTGELFF. The CDR3 nucleotides read TGTGCCAGCAGCGTTTATGGACTAGCGGGAGGAGGGGACACCGGGGAGCTGTTTTTT. This chain connects TRBV9 to TRBJ2-2, with 14 bases identical to TRBD2. The trim removed 2 bases at V and 3 bases at J, leaving 9 bases unmatched. Per germline, CDR1 SGDLS and CDR2 YYNGEE. The length of the CDR3 is 19 residues.